This T cell receptor (beta chain) was sequenced in a study of cytomegalovirus exposure and HLA in healthy donors. Amplification used 60 Vbeta primers and 13 Jbeta primers. Clones were sequenced by immunoSEQ multiplex PCR, and TCRdb holds only the in-frame ones, with some missing. The sample records about 140,000 clones, 65% to 90% being singletons. V was clipped by 4 bases and J by 0 bases, with 9 bases between them. The CDR3 runs 14 residues. The germline CDR1 and CDR2 sequences are SQVTM and ANQGSEA. Notes on the study in general: According to a later analysis, donors in an Asian-associated ancestry cluster reportedly had fewer N-insertions than the approximately 670-donor mean.

Worth noting for this clone: Its specificity is not known.

The donors gave bone marrow, and they were healthy. The receptor was derived from a female donor in good health and CMV-seronegative. The rearrangement links TRBV29-1 to TRBJ2-2; no clear D gene. The sequenced sample consisted of PBMCs. The CDR3 region is CSVVLASNTGELFF. DNA for the CDR3: TGCAGCGTTGTTCTGGCCTCGAACACCGGGGAGCTGTTTTTT.